The present T cell receptor beta chain was sequenced within a study of blood T cell repertoires in COVID-19. The protocol was immunoSEQ multiplex PCR, while the TCRdb copy is restricted to in-frame clones and leaves out a portion. Altogether roughly 300,000 clones are present, about 92% being singletons, with the ten largest covering around 20%. The CDR3 extends over 18 amino acids. The germline V and J ends were trimmed by 1 base and 2 bases, with 18 bases remaining between them. The V gene's germline CDR1 is MGHRA and CDR2 YSYEKL. This clone was seen ten or more times. The sample taken for sequencing was PBMCs or T cells enriched from blood (not recorded which). The chain carries TRBV4-1 and TRBJ1-5; no reliable D call. This TCR was sampled from a woman in her twenties or thirties who had recovered from COVID-19. The CDR3, as DNA: TGCGCCAGCAGCCAAGCGATTGTACAGATCTCACGCAATCAGCCCCAGCATTTT. Translated, it gives CASSQAIVQISRNQPQHF.